Listed here are 25 T cell receptor beta chains from one sample, sequenced in a study of T cells in Graves' hyperthyroidism and ophthalmopathy. The investigators amplified TCR beta CDR3 regions from RNA transcripts. A first-round RT-PCR of the TCR CDR3 used the HTBI primer set. TCRdb processed the multiplex PCR reads anew with MiXCR; each CDR3 protein has one entry. This repertoire shows roughly 100,000 distinct CDR3 sequences, about 45% found once; its top ten account for approximately 27%. The source material was blood. The receptors shown here come from a man aged 35 to 55 with Graves' hyperthyroidism.

This clonotype showed up just a few times. A much larger clonotype is one base distant, so this may be a read error. The rearrangement links TRBV11-3 to TRBJ2-7; no clear D. CDR1 SGHNT and CDR2 YENEEA come from the germline V gene. Between the trimmed V and J ends, which lost 5 bases and 2 bases, there was a span of 7 bases. The CDR3 is made up of 12 amino acids. This CDR3 is CASSLRPYEQYF. The DNA for the CDR3 is TGTGCCAGCAGCCTCCGGCCCTACGAGCAGTACTTC.

This clonotype has a count of ten or more. The CDR3 DNA reads TGTGCCAGCAGCGTCTCCGGGACTAGCGGCAATGAGCAGTTCTTC. Its translation: CASSVSGTSGNEQFF. The chain uses TRBV9 and TRBJ2-1; the match to TRBD2 covers 11 bases. CDR3 length equals 15 residues. Trimming took 2 bases from V and 6 from J; bases not matched to a gene: 4. Germline V gives CDR1 SGDLS, CDR2 YYNGEE.

The chain couples TRBV7-2 to TRBJ1-5; 10 nucleotides line up with TRBD1. J gave up 2 bases and V 3 bases, and 7 bases lay outside the gene matches. Looked up from germline, CDR1 is SGHTA and CDR2 is FQGNSA. There are 17 residues in the CDR3. CDR3 in amino acids: CASSLGQGRYGNQPQHF. The CDR3 DNA reads TGTGCCAGCAGCTTGGGACAGGGGAGATATGGCAATCAGCCCCAGCATTTT.

This clonotype has ten or more counts. V is TRBV5-8 and J is TRBJ1-6, with a weak D call TRBD1 (5 bases). CDR1 SGHTS and CDR2 YDEGEE come from the germline V gene. This CDR3 spans 14 amino acids. With 0 bases removed from V and 13 bases from J, the gap between germline ends came to 14 bases. DNA for the CDR3: TGTGCCAGCAGCTTGGATCAGGGTTCGAGGCCCCTCCACTTT. Translating it yields CASSLDQGSRPLHF.

The sample holds many counts of this clonotype. The rearrangement joins TRBV7-9 to TRBJ2-1, with 10 bases that match TRBD2. V lost 1 base and J lost 0; bases outside the gene matches: 6. This CDR3 spans 18 amino acids. Germline CDR1 SEHNR, CDR2 FQNEAQ (reference sequence). CDR3 protein: CASSLETLAGTSYNEQFF. The CDR3 DNA reads as TGTGCCAGCAGCTTAGAAACACTAGCGGGGACCTCCTACAATGAGCAGTTCTTC.

The chain combines TRBV20-1 with TRBJ2-2; D perhaps matches TRBD1 (6 bases). V gave up 3 bases and J gave up 6 bases, with 8 bases separating them. Germline CDR1 and CDR2: DFQATT and SNEGSKA (reference sequence). CDR3 length: 12 amino acids. The DNA of the CDR3 is TGCAGTGCTAGGGGGGCAGCCGGGGAGCTGTTTTTT. It translates to CSARGAAGELFF.

This clonotype was observed many times. V and J are TRBV4-1 and TRBJ2-7; 12 nucleotides agree with TRBD2. Losses at the gene ends were 1 base for V and 7 bases for J; bases not matched to a gene: 8. This CDR3 contains 16 residues. Germline V gives CDR1 MGHRA, CDR2 YSYEKL. CDR3 sequence reads: CASSQGLAGGPEEQYF. CDR3 in DNA: TGCGCCAGCAGCCAAGGCCTAGCGGGGGGGCCTGAAGAGCAGTACTTC.

This clonotype has a count of ten or more. V and J are TRBV7-2 and TRBJ1-2; no firm D call. Trimming shortened V by 1 base and J by 0 bases, and 6 bases separated the two germline ends. From germline, CDR1 is SGHTA and CDR2 FQGNSA. The CDR3 consists of 14 residues. CDR3 residues: CASSLDSANYGYTF. The CDR3 coding sequence is TGTGCCAGCAGCTTAGATTCAGCTAACTATGGCTACACCTTC.

On this clonotype: Germline and junction disagree at one end, which may indicate a read error. This sequence joins TRBV20-1 and TRBJ1-1; tentative D call: TRBD1 (5 bases). Per germline, CDR1 DFQATT and CDR2 SNEGSKA (reference sequence). The CDR3 loop spans 14 amino acids. CDR3 nucleotides: TGCAGTGCTAGGGGGGGTAATTGGAACACGGAAGCTTACTTT. Its translation is CSARGGNWNTEAYF.

This clonotype has just a few counts. The chain is built from TRBV15 and TRBJ2-5; D is ambiguous. The CDR3 spans 14 residues. V lost 1 base, J lost 2 bases, and 8 bases lay in between. Germline values: CDR1 LNHNV, CDR2 YYDKDF (reference sequence). CDR3 loop: CATSRVSEQETQYF. The CDR3 nucleotides read TGTGCCACCAGCAGAGTAAGCGAACAAGAGACCCAGTACTTC.

The gene calls are TRBV20-1 and TRBJ2-1; 9 bases fit TRBD1. J lost 8 bases, V lost 3 bases, and 8 bases had no gene match. The CDR3 is 14 amino acids. CDR1 and CDR2 (germline): DFQATT, SNEGSKA (reference sequence). CDR3 loop: CSASLDRGFYEQFF. The CDR3 DNA reads TGCAGTGCTAGTTTGGACAGGGGTTTCTATGAGCAGTTCTTC.

This sequence joins TRBV11-2 and TRBJ1-5; 7 bases align to TRBD1. The CDR3 totals 15 residues. Germline CDR1 and CDR2: SGHAT and FQNNGV. After removal of 7 bases from V and 9 bases from J, the junction contained 15 bases not matched to a gene. The CDR3 sequence is CASTKPDRWQPPQHF. CDR3 nucleotides: TGTGCCAGCACCAAGCCGGACAGGTGGCAACCGCCCCAGCATTTT.

This clonotype was observed many times. The chain carries TRBV5-1 and TRBJ1-4; D remains ambiguous. The CDR3 runs to 13 residues. Per germline, CDR1 SGHRS and CDR2 YFSETQ. V gave up 0 bases and J gave up 5 bases, with 5 bases separating them. In nucleotides, the CDR3 is TGCGCCAGCAGCTTGGTCCGGAATGAAAAACTGTTTTTT. It yields the protein CASSLVRNEKLFF.

This clonotype has ten or more counts. The V call is TRBV20-1, the J call TRBJ2-2, with D perhaps TRBD2 (5 bases). Germline V lookup: CDR1 DFQATT, CDR2 SNEGSKA (reference sequence). Trimming removed 6 bases at V and 4 bases at J, with 15 bases between. The CDR3 is made up of 14 amino acids. CDR3 loop: CSATRAGFTGELFF. Written as DNA, the CDR3 is TGCAGTGCCACGCGGGCCGGTTTCACCGGGGAGCTGTTTTTT.

Note on this clonotype: The final CDR3 position lacks the conserved phenylalanine or tryptophan, pointing to a likely read error. The chain couples TRBV24-1 to TRBJ2-1; TRBD2 is a possible D gene (6 bases). The germline gives CDR1 KGHDR, CDR2 SFDVKD. This CDR3 has 14 amino acids. DNA of the CDR3: TGTGCCACCGCCCGGGGAGGAGGGAACAAAGAGCAGTTCTTG. Encoded protein: CATARGGGNKEQFL.

Ten or more counts support this clonotype. The chain links TRBV5-6 to TRBJ2-3; no clear D gene. V lost 0 bases and J 2 bases, leaving 13 bases between the germline ends. The CDR3 length is 16 residues. Germline V gene lookup returns CDR1 SGHDT and CDR2 YYEEEE. The CDR3 spells CASSLGGAVATDTQYF. The CDR3 DNA is TGTGCCAGCAGCTTGGGGGGTGCGGTGGCCACAGATACGCAGTATTTT.

The table lists this clonotype with many counts. The rearrangement uses TRBV5-4 and TRBJ2-3, with TRBD1 matching 12 bases. CDR1 SGHNT and CDR2 YYREEE come from the germline V gene (reference sequence). Losses at the gene ends were 3 bases for V and 4 bases for J; bases not matched to a gene: 9. This CDR3 is built from 17 residues. The CDR3 reads CASSSRDRGRVADTQYF. As DNA, the CDR3 is TGTGCCAGCAGCTCCCGGGACAGGGGGCGAGTGGCAGATACGCAGTATTTT.

The gene calls are TRBV25-1 and TRBJ2-7, with TRBD2 matching 11 bases. Germline CDR1 MGHDK, CDR2 SYGVNS. The V segment lost 11 bases and the J segment 4 bases; nucleotides outside the gene matches: 28. The CDR3 extends over 20 amino acids. This CDR3 is CAWSVHPTANSGRARYEQYF. CDR3 coding DNA: TGTGCCTGGAGTGTACACCCTACAGCTAATAGCGGGAGGGCCAGGTACGAGCAGTACTTC.

The chain employs TRBV9 and TRBJ1-1; D is undetermined. The CDR3 loop spans 12 amino acids. Germline CDR1 SGDLS, CDR2 YYNGEE. The V and J ends lost 7 bases and 7 bases respectively, with 14 bases between them. The CDR3 DNA follows: TGTGCCAGCCGCGGGATCGACGGTGAAGCTTTCTTT. Translation gives CASRGIDGEAFF.

This clonotype was counted many times. V is TRBV20-1 and J is TRBJ2-5, with TRBD2 matching 11 bases. Germline values: CDR1 DFQATT, CDR2 SNEGSKA (reference sequence). The CDR3 is 16 amino acids. Trimming cost V 2 bases and J 5 bases; bases outside gene matches: 10. The CDR3 DNA reads TGCAGTGCTAGATCTGGGCTAGCGGGAGGTTGGGAGACCCAGTACTTC. This translates into CSARSGLAGGWETQYF.

This clonotype came up many times. The chain is built from TRBV14 and TRBJ2-7; D is possibly TRBD1 (5 bases). V lost 0 bases and J 6 bases, leaving 9 bases between the germline ends. The CDR3 is 13 residues long. The germline V gene has CDR1 SGHDN and CDR2 FVKESK. CDR3 DNA: TGTGCCAGCAGCCAAGACAGGGTCGGCGAGCAGTACTTC. This gives the protein CASSQDRVGEQYF.

The V call is TRBV2, the J call TRBJ1-5, with a tentative D call TRBD1 (5 bases). CDR3 size: 17 residues. The V end was cut by 0 bases, the J end by 0 bases, with 12 bases between. Germline lookup yields CDR1 SNHLY and CDR2 FYNNEI. CDR3 sequence (DNA): TGTGCCAGCAGTGAAGCGGGGCCTACGTATAGCAATCAGCCCCAGCATTTT. This gives the protein CASSEAGPTYSNQPQHF.

As for this clonotype: With a much larger clone just one base away, this may be a read error. This chain joins TRBV4-1 and TRBJ1-1, with D perhaps matching TRBD1 (6 bases). The germline gives CDR1 MGHRA, CDR2 YSYEKL. The CDR3 is made up of 15 amino acids. As DNA, the CDR3 is TGCGCCCGCAGCCAAGTAACAGGGACGAACACTGAAGCTTTCTTT. Encoded protein: CARSQVTGTNTEAFF.

V gene TRBV20-1 combines with J gene TRBJ1-1; 10 nucleotides match TRBD1. J gave up 0 bases and V 0 bases, and 4 bases lay outside the gene matches. Germline CDR1 is DFQATT and CDR2 is SNEGSKA (reference sequence). This CDR3 has 16 residues. The CDR3, as DNA: TGCAGTGCTAGAGACCAAGACAGGGGGCTGAACACTGAAGCTTTCTTT. Translated: CSARDQDRGLNTEAFF.

The chain employs TRBV20-1 and TRBJ1-6; D not certain. V lost 4 bases, J lost 2 bases, and 18 bases lay in between. The CDR3 runs 17 residues. From germline, CDR1 is DFQATT and CDR2 SNEGSKA (reference sequence). Here the CDR3 reads CSAMAAGGITYNSPLHF. In DNA, the CDR3 is TGCAGTGCTATGGCTGCGGGAGGTATTACCTATAATTCACCCCTCCACTTT.